This passage covers 8 T cell receptor beta chains from one sample sequenced in a study of T cells in localized non-small cell lung cancer. Some clones are missing from TCRdb's copy, which holds only in-frame ones; the method was immunoSEQ multiplex PCR. This sample carries 86,000 or so clones, approximately 84% of them seen once, and the ten largest clones take over 2.5%. Material: peripheral blood, obtained before any cancer treatment. These TCRs come from a man between 40 and 70 years old with stage I lung adenocarcinoma.

V gene TRBV27 combines with J gene TRBJ1-1; no clear D. From germline, CDR1 is MNHEY and CDR2 SMNVEV (reference sequence). The CDR3 loop spans 14 amino acids. The ends were cut back, 2 bases at V and 1 base at J, with 8 bases in the middle. CDR3 sequence: CASSLTTPNTEAFF. The CDR3 DNA sequence: TGTGCCAGCAGTTTAACCACTCCGAACACTGAAGCTTTCTTT.

The chain combines TRBV6-5 with TRBJ2-2; D unclear. Trimming took off 7 bases at V and 2 bases at J, with 5 bases between the two ends. This CDR3 contains 12 residues. Germline assignment: CDR1 MNHEY and CDR2 SVGAGI. The CDR3: CASTPNTGELFF. The CDR3 DNA follows: TGTGCCAGCACCCCAAACACCGGGGAGCTGTTTTTT.

The chain employs TRBV5-5 and TRBJ2-7; the D is unclear. Trimming removed 1 base at V and 1 base at J, with 12 bases between. This CDR3 contains 15 residues. CDR1 is SGHKS and CDR2 is YYEKEE in the germline V gene (reference sequence). DNA of the CDR3: TGTGCCAGCAGCTTGATTGTCCGCGCGTCCTACGAGCAGTACTTC. It encodes CASSLIVRASYEQYF.

The chain recombines TRBV6-5 with TRBJ2-5; tentative D call: TRBD1 (6 bases). With 8 bases removed from V and 2 bases from J, the gap between germline ends came to 18 bases. The germline V gene encodes CDR1 MNHEY and CDR2 SVGAGI. The CDR3 spans 15 residues. The CDR3 DNA reads TGTGCCAGCGGGGGCGCAGGCTCGGGGCAAGAGACCCAGTACTTC. Translating gives CASGGAGSGQETQYF.

The chain links TRBV30 to TRBJ1-1, with TRBD1 identical over 7 bases. Germline trimming cut 4 bases from V and 6 bases from J; bases unmatched to any gene: 8. Per the germline V gene, CDR1 is GTSNPN and CDR2 is SVGIG (reference sequence). The CDR3 is 13 residues long. The DNA for the CDR3 is TGTGCCTGGAAAGACAGGGTTCGCTCTGAAGCTTTCTTT. Residues: CAWKDRVRSEAFF.

The rearrangement uses TRBV19 and TRBJ1-2; 7 bases map to TRBD1. V was clipped by 5 bases and J by 3 bases; unmatched bases: 0. CDR3 length: 12 residues. The V gene's germline CDR1 is LNHDA and CDR2 SQIVND (reference sequence). DNA for the CDR3: TGTGCCAGTAGTGGGACAGACTATGGCTACACCTTC. Translated, it gives CASSGTDYGYTF.

The chain carries TRBV10-2 and TRBJ2-5; 7 bases are shared with TRBD2. With 10 bases clipped from V and 1 base from J, the junction kept 9 bases outside the gene matches. Germline V gene data show CDR1 as WSHSY and CDR2 as SAAADI. The CDR3 has 14 residues. The CDR3 nucleotides are TGCGCCACCCACAGCGGGGAGTTCCAAGAGACCCAGTACTTC. This sequence encodes CATHSGEFQETQYF.

The count of this clone is one. The CDR3 reads CATSRDGPELGSYEQYF. DNA of the CDR3: TGTGCCACCAGCAGAGATGGGCCGGAGCTGGGCTCCTACGAGCAGTACTTC. The chain carries TRBV15 and TRBJ2-7, with D hard to call. The CDR3 contains 17 residues. Germline V gene lookup returns CDR1 LNHNV and CDR2 YYDKDF (reference sequence). Trimming removed 0 bases from V and 0 bases from J, with 15 bases in between.